These 7 T cell receptor beta chains share one sample of origin, sequenced in a study of cytomegalovirus exposure and HLA in healthy donors. TCRdb's table, derived via immunoSEQ multiplex PCR, lists solely in-frame clones and lacks some. The repertoire has 160,000 or so clones, around 89% of them found once; the top ten carry 2.5% to 3.5%. The sequenced material came from PBMCs. These receptor sequences come from a man younger than 35 in good health and CMV-seronegative.

The chain employs TRBV6-1 and TRBJ2-5; 8 bases match TRBD1. V dropped 6 bases and J dropped 4; count of bases not matched to a gene: 4. Germline CDR1 is MNHNS and CDR2 is SASEGT. The CDR3 extends over 13 amino acids. The CDR3 spells CASRHRGVETQYF. The CDR3 bases are TGTGCCAGCAGACACAGGGGGGTAGAGACCCAGTACTTC.

The CDR3 is CAIQTGAGANVLTF. The CDR3 DNA reads as TGTGCCATTCAAACAGGGGCTGGGGCCAACGTCCTGACTTTC. This chain links TRBV7-9 with TRBJ2-6; 7 bases fit TRBD1. The CDR3 runs 14 residues. Germline lookup yields CDR1 SEHNR and CDR2 FQNEAQ (reference sequence). Trimming removed 10 bases from V and 2 bases from J; junction bases left unmatched: 5.

The chain has TRBV5-1 and TRBJ1-5; 9 nucleotides line up with TRBD1. The J segment lost 5 bases and the V segment lost 4 bases, leaving 7 bases of the junction unmatched. The CDR3 is made up of 15 amino acids. Looked up from germline, CDR1 is SGHRS and CDR2 is YFSETQ. DNA for the CDR3: TGCGCCAGCAGCCTATTTACAGGGGGCCATCAGCCCCAGCATTTT. Translated: CASSLFTGGHQPQHF.

This clone was seen only a few times. The chain carries TRBV7-2 and TRBJ2-2; D perhaps matches TRBD2 (5 bases). This CDR3 is built from 17 residues. V dropped 2 bases and J dropped 3 bases, with 16 bases sitting between them. The V gene's germline CDR1 is SGHTA and CDR2 FQGNSA. In DNA, the CDR3 is TGTGCCAGCAGCTTACATCAGCCCTCCGGGGACACCGGGGAGCTGTTTTTT. It is translated as CASSLHQPSGDTGELFF.

This clone was observed once. The J gene is TRBJ1-5, the V gene TRBV6-5, with a possible D match to TRBD1 (6 bases). CDR1 MNHEY and CDR2 SVGAGI come from the germline V gene. Trimming pared 4 bases from V and 0 bases from J, leaving 13 bases between. This CDR3 is built from 16 residues. The CDR3 is CASSSDSPYSNQPQHF. CDR3 sequence (DNA): TGTGCCAGCAGTTCGGACAGCCCTTATAGCAATCAGCCCCAGCATTTT.

The CDR3 region is CASRPGQMNEKLFF. The CDR3 nucleotides read TGTGCCAGCAGGCCGGGACAGATGAATGAAAAACTGTTTTTT. The rearrangement links TRBV28 to TRBJ1-4; 7 bases fit TRBD1. V gave up 6 bases and J gave up 5 bases; unmatched junction bases: 6. The CDR3 runs 14 residues. Per germline, CDR1 MDHEN and CDR2 SYDVKM.

The V call is TRBV4-1, the J call TRBJ2-2; 7 bases are shared with TRBD2. CDR1 and CDR2 from the germline V gene are MGHRA and YSYEKL. J lost 3 bases, V lost 4 bases, and 8 bases had no gene match. The CDR3 has 16 residues. Written as DNA, the CDR3 is TGCGCCAGCAGCCCTGTCCAGCGGGGACACACCGGGGAGCTGTTTTTT. It encodes CASSPVQRGHTGELFF.